Included here is one TCR beta chain sequence, with context. This clonotype has at least ten counts. Its antigen specificity is not known. Base qualities are missing; no much larger clone stands one base away. The meaning of the sample's time point label: patch test 2, 6 weeks after DPC sensitization. Sample treatment or condition, as interpreted from the label and publication: therapeutic diphenylcyclopropenone sensitization with weekly scalp DPC. At every patch-test visit, the blood draw took place before the patch test was put on. Patients were eligible if aged 18 to 70, diagnosed with alopecia and judged suitable for DPC therapy, and pregnant patients were excluded. Unfractionated whole blood was collected in Tempus Blood RNA tubes, and total RNA was extracted from that blood. The data derive from a study of human T cells and chemical hapten exposure (dated by TCRdb to the early 2020s). Notes on the research overall: For sensitization, 2% DPC in acetone was applied to a 2 cm by 2 cm area of upper inner arm skin. Weekly therapeutic DPC doses were additionally applied to the scalp of patients throughout the roughly 23-week study period. Patch testing was performed on the upper back with Finn chambers containing 0.01% DPC, and the patch tests were scored after 6 days according to International Contact Dermatitis Research Group standards. The patient cohort, mostly female, included alopecia areata with under or over 50% scalp involvement, alopecia totalis and alopecia universalis. Libraries were pooled for sequencing, and variation in per-sample TCR yields was attributed mainly to small differences in library volumes within the pool. Peripheral blood TCR repertoire changes were tracked in vivo in alopecia patients during primary and secondary sensitization to the hapten diphenylcyclopropenone (DPC). Blood was sampled from patients pre-sensitization (week 0) and at 2, 6 and about 24 weeks after DPC sensitization. About 30 alopecia patients provided blood for TCR sequencing at one to four time points (pre-sensitization, 2, 6 and 24 weeks).

The germline V gene encodes CDR1 SGHRS and CDR2 YFSETQ. Trimming takes 0 bases off V and 3 bases off J; junction bases not matched to a gene: 5. Including the terminal cysteine and phenylalanine, the CDR3 comprises 15 residues. The retained sequence is limited to the CDR3, 45 bases, with the frame set at the first base. On the study overall, not on this receptor specifically: Repeated subsampling changed both the strength of the expansion versus patch-test correlation and the threshold at which the correlation became significant. DPC sensitization did not change the number of TCRs with a frequency above 1 in 1000, and there was no evidence of changes in global repertoire structure. All patients had alopecia, a presumed autoimmune disease, so their immune response might differ from that of healthy individuals. Patch test score was positively correlated with the number of PT1 expanded TCRs, with significance at thresholds 8, 16 and 32 but not at 4. Compared with pre-sensitization or healthy control sets, expanded TCRs formed significantly more large CDR3 similarity clusters, which is consistent with antigen-driven responses.

Library construction relied on RACE. Instrument used: NextSeq 500. During library preparation, unique molecular identifiers were attached to individual cDNA molecules so that TCRs could be counted in a quantitative, reproducible way. Each blood RNA sample was used to sequence both TCR alpha and TCR beta chains. Processing in the source paper ran as follows. The median number of TCRs per sample was approximately 96,000, ranging from about 23,224 to 750,000. V, J and CDR3 annotation of the TCR reads was carried out using the Decombinator software suite. Every sample was subsampled to the same number of TCRs (28,000) for the PS versus PT1 abundance plots. TCRs were defined as expanded if absent before sensitization and observed at least eight times at the 2-week time point. TCRdb reprocessed the public reads (quality trimming at Q25 with fastp, clone calling with MiXCR) and kept in-frame beta chains. For every CDR3 protein sequence, its rows merge into one entry that carries the most common genes and DNA. These V and J calls rely on TCRdb rather than the paper's analysis. The sample table lists roughly 24,000 distinct CDR3 sequences, approximately 9% of them with a count of one. The leading ten clones occupy around 7% of the sample.

The material was whole blood, obtained in connection with sensitization to the hapten diphenylcyclopropenone (DPC). This TCR was recovered from a man aged 25-45 years with alopecia areata. Some clones in this sample may be carry-over from other donors' samples. Recombination linked TRBV5-1 to TRBJ1-1; TRBD1 lines up with 7 middle nucleotides. The nucleotides are TGCGCCAGCAGCTTGGGAGGGGGCACAGACACTGAAGCTTTCTTT. Protein translation: CASSLGGGTDTEAFF.